This TCR beta chain is from a study of blood T cell repertoires in COVID-19. The CDR3 is 16 amino acids. The V and J ends lost 0 bases and 5 bases, in that order; junction bases with no gene match: 1. The germline V gene encodes CDR1 MRHNA and CDR2 SNTAGT. Method: immunoSEQ multiplex PCR; TCRdb's copy keeps in-frame clones and lacks some. Of a few hundred thousand clones detected, approximately 90% appear once; the ten largest clones hold around 1.7%. Study members were between about 18 and 100 years old and lived in approximately 25 US regions. Cohort 3 donors were reported recovered after two negative PCRs, clearance, or symptom resolution.

Specimen: PBMCs or T cells enriched from blood (not recorded which). The chain couples TRBV6-4 to TRBJ2-3; 14 nucleotides align to TRBD2. The receptor's source is a man aged 35-49 years who had recovered from COVID-19. The CDR3 nucleotides are TGTGCCAGCAGTGACTCTGGGACTAGCGGGGGAGATACGCAGTATTTT. Encoded protein: CASSDSGTSGGDTQYF.